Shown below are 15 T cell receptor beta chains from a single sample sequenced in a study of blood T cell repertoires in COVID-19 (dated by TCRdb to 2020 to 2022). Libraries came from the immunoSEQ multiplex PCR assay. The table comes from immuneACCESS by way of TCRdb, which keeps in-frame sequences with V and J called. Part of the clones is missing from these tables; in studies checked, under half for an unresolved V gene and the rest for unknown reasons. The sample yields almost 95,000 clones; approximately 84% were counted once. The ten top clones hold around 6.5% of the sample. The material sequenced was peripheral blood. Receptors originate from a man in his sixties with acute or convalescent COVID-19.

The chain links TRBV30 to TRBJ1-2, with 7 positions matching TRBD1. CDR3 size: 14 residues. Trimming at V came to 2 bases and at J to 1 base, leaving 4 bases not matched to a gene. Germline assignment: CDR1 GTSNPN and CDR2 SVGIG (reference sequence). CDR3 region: CAWSWTGGNYGYTF. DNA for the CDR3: TGTGCCTGGAGTTGGACAGGCGGTAACTATGGCTACACCTTC. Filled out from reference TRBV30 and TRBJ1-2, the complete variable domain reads SQTIHQWPATLVQPVGSPLSLECTVEGTSNPNLYWYRQAAGRGLQLLFYSVGIGQISSEVPQNLSASRPQDRQFILSSKKLLLSDSGFYLCAWSWTGGNYGYTFGSGTRLTVV.

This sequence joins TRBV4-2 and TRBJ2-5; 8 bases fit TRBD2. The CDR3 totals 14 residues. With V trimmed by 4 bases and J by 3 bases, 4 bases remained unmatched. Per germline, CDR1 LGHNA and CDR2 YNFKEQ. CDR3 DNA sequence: TGTGCCAGCAGCCTCTCGACTAGCGAAGAGACCCAGTACTTC. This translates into CASSLSTSEETQYF.

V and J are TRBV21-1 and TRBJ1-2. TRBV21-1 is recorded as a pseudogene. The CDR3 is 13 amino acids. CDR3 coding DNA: TGTGCCAGCAGCAAGAAGCATAACTATGGCTACACCTTC. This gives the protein CASSKKHNYGYTF.

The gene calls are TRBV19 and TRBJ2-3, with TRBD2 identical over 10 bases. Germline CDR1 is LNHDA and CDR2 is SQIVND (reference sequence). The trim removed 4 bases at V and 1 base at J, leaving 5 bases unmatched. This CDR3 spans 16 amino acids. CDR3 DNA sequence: TGTGCCAGTAGTAGGGCTAGCGGGGGACGCACAGATACGCAGTATTTT. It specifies CASSRASGGRTDTQYF.

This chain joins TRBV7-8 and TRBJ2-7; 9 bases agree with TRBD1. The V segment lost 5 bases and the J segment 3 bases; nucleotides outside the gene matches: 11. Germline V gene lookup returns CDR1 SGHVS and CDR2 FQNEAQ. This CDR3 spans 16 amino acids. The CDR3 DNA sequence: TGTGCCAGCAGCCAAGCAGGGACAGGGATCGGCTACGAGCAGTACTTC. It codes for CASSQAGTGIGYEQYF. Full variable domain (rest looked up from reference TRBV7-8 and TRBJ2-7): GAGVSQSPRYKVAKRGQDVALRCDPISGHVSLFWYQQALGQGPEFLTYFQNEAQLDKSGLPSDRFFAERPEGSVSTLKIQRTQQEDSAVYLCASSQAGTGIGYEQYFGPGTRLTVT.

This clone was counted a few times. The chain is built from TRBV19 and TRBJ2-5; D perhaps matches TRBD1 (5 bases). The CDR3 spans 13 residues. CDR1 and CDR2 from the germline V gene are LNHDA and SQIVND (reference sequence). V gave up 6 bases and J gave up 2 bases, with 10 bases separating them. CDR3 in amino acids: CASRKAGQETQYF. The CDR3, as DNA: TGTGCCAGTAGAAAGGCAGGGCAAGAGACCCAGTACTTC.

CDR3 amino acids: CASSLKTGSYNSPLHF. CDR3 bases: TGCGCCAGCAGCTTGAAAACAGGCTCCTATAATTCACCCCTCCACTTT. This chain links TRBV5-1 with TRBJ1-6, with D tentatively TRBD1 (5 bases). CDR1 is SGHRS and CDR2 is YFSETQ in the germline V gene. The CDR3 consists of 16 residues. V dropped 1 base and J dropped 0 bases, with 8 bases sitting between them.

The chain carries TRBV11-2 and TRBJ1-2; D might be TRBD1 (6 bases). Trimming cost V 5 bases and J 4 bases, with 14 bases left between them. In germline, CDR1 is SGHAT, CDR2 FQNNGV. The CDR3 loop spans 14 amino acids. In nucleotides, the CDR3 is TGTGCCAGCAGCCCCGGGACATCGGGCTATGGCTACACCTTC. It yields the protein CASSPGTSGYGYTF.

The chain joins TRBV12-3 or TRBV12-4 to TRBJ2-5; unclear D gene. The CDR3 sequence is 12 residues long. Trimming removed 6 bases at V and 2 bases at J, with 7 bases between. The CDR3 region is CASRHLQETQYF. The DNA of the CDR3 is TGTGCCAGCAGGCATCTACAAGAGACCCAGTACTTC.

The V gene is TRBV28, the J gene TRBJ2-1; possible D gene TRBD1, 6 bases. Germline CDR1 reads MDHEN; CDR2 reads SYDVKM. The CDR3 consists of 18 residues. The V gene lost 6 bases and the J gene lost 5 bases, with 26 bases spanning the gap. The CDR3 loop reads CASSHPGTTTEKDNEQFF. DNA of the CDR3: TGTGCCAGCAGCCACCCCGGGACAACCACCGAAAAGGACAATGAGCAGTTCTTC.

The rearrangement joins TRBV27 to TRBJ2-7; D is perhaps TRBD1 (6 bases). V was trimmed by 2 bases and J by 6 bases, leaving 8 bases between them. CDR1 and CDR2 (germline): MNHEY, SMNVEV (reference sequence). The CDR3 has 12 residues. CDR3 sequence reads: CASSLTGREQYF. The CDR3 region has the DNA TGTGCCAGCAGTTTAACAGGGCGCGAGCAGTACTTC.

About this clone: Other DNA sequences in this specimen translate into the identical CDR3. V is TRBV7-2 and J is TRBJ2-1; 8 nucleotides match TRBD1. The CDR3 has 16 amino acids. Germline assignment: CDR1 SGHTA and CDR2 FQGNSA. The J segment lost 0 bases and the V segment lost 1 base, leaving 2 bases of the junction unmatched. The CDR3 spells CASSLGTGGSYNEQFF. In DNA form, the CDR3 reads TGTGCCAGCAGCTTAGGAACAGGGGGCTCCTACAATGAGCAGTTCTTC.

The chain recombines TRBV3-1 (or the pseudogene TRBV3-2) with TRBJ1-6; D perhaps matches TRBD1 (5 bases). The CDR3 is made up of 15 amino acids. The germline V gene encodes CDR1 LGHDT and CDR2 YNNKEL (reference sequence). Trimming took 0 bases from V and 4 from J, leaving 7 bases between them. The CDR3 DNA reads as TGTGCCAGCAGCCAAGACAGGGTATATAATTCACCCCTCCACTTT. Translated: CASSQDRVYNSPLHF.

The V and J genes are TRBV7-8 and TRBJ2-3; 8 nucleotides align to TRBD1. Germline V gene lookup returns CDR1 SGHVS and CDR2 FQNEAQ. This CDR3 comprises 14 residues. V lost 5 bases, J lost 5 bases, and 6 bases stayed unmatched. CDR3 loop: CASSLRGRGDTQYF. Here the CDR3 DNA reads TGTGCCAGCAGCCTCAGGGGGCGTGGAGATACGCAGTATTTT.

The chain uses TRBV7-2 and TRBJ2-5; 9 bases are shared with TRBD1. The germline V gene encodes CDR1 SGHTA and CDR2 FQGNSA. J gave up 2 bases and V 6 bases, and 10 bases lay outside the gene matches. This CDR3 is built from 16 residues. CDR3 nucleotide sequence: TGTGCCAGCAGTAGATTCGGGACAGGGTTACAAGAGACCCAGTACTTC. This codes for CASSRFGTGLQETQYF.